The source of this TCR beta chain is a study of blood T cell repertoires in COVID-19. About the study: Donors in the United States, Italy and Spain gave samples during acute or convalescent COVID-19.

Source study methods: Quantification of nucleated cells was approximated via reference gene primer amplification. Repertoires were generated with immunoSEQ multiplex PCR, while TCRdb's copy carries only in-frame clones and drops some. That table is the source of V, J and clone size, and D and trimming were worked out from the DNA. The sample lists some 100,000 clones; more than 75% were seen once. This CDR3 is built from 15 residues. V lost 2 bases to trimming and J lost 0 bases; unmatched junction nucleotides: 4. CDR1 is SGDLS, CDR2 YYNGEE, per germline. This sequence joins TRBV9 and TRBJ2-5; 7 bases map to TRBD2. The sequence was collected from a man over 45 with active or convalescent COVID-19. Sequenced: peripheral blood. The CDR3 reads CASSVLGGYQETQYF. The DNA for the CDR3 is TGTGCCAGCAGCGTCCTGGGGGGGTACCAAGAGACCCAGTACTTC.